This T cell receptor beta chain was identified in a study of vaccination and CD4 T cells after COVID-19. Study in general: Spike peptides, overlapping and drawn from SARS-CoV-2, HCoV-NL63, HCoV-OC43 and HCoV-229E, were used to stimulate cells.

Sample time point: late sampling 161 to 241 days after vaccination in a few convalescent patients. Stated treatment: roughly nine-day PBMC culture with coronavirus spike peptide pools or control peptides (ViraFEST assay). Per germline, CDR1 LNHDA and CDR2 SQIVND (reference sequence). CDR3 length: 15 residues. V lost 3 bases and J lost 6; bases outside the gene matches: 7. The Oncomine TCR Beta short-read assay generated sequence data from the DNA of cultured CD4+ T cells. TCRdb reprocessed the PCR reads with MiXCR, giving one entry per CDR3 protein. The data show about 15,000 distinct CDR3 sequences, roughly 48% seen once. A note on this clonotype: Antigen unknown.

This clonotype originated in a human donor who had recovered from COVID-19. The chain is built from TRBV19 and TRBJ2-7; TRBD2 matches 11 bases. The specimen was CD4+ T cells from blood, cultured in vitro, collected about 7 months after SARS-CoV-2 vaccination. As DNA, the CDR3 is TGTGCCAGTAGTATTCCGGGACTAGCGGCCGGCGAGCAGTACTTC. This translates into CASSIPGLAAGEQYF.